This T cell receptor beta chain came from a study of cytomegalovirus exposure and HLA in healthy donors. The PCR ran on 60 Vbeta and 13 Jbeta primers. The data were produced by immunoSEQ multiplex PCR, yet TCRdb's version contains in-frame clones alone and is incomplete. Of 55,000 to 80,000 clones in the sample, roughly 70% were seen once. This CDR3 region has 17 residues. With 4 bases clipped from V and 8 bases from J, the junction kept 13 bases outside the gene matches. From germline, CDR1 is LGHNA and CDR2 YSLEER. This clone was seen more than once but under ten times. The antigen remains undetermined. Study conclusions and caveats: The authors reported that TCR beta sequences could predict HLA-A and HLA-B alleles. These predictions were accurate for most subjects in the first cohort. Reports showed the classifier diagnosing cytomegalovirus status with high specificity and sensitivity. Among TCR sequences, most were rare, though some public TCRs appeared in many donors. One later analysis reportedly identified an Asian-associated ancestry cluster that showed fewer N-insertions than the approximately 710-donor mean.

The receptor's source is a man aged 70-80 years in good health and CMV-seronegative. The sequenced sample consisted of PBMCs. V is TRBV4-3 and J is TRBJ2-1, with 11 bases matching TRBD2. In nucleotides, the CDR3 is TGCGCCAGCAGCCCACAAGTCACTAGCGGGAGCGGCTATGAGCAGTTCTTC. This sequence encodes CASSPQVTSGSGYEQFF.